This T cell receptor (beta chain) was recovered during a study of blood T cells in healthy people across ages. As concerns this clonotype: Its antigen remains unidentified.

Primers used in a second PCR of roughly 7 to 12 cycles were a sample-barcoded 5' primer and a J-beta primer mix. Every cDNA was tagged by a template-switch adaptor with 12 random nucleotides. A single record per CDR3 protein comes from TCRdb applying MiXCR to the 5' RACE reads. The sample has about 1.1 million distinct CDR3 sequences; roughly two fifths are singletons. The germline V gene has CDR1 DFQATT and CDR2 SNEGSKA (reference sequence). The CDR3 has 15 residues. Study findings and constraints: Roughly linearly, TCR beta diversity per million T cells fell as age increased.

The specimen was blood. The TCR originated in a man aged 18 to 30 in good health. The chain joins TRBV20-1 to TRBJ2-1; 7 bases align to TRBD2. Gene TRBJ2-7 matches the end of the DNA better, so the J call may be wrong. The CDR3 nucleotides are TGCAGTGGTACGGAGCGGGGACTAAGGTACAATGAGCAGTACTTC. This codes for CSGTERGLRYNEQYF.